This is a list of T cell receptor beta chains from one sample in a study of regulatory T cells in long-lasting Graves disease. MiXCR was run by TCRdb on the multiplex PCR reads, yielding one entry per CDR3 protein. The sample contains roughly 500,000 distinct CDR3 sequences, approximately 15% of which appear only once. These records were also assigned to another study, of T cells in Graves' hyperthyroidism and ophthalmopathy.

The material was peripheral blood mononuclear cells (PBMCs), obtained at new diagnosis, from a patient treated with antithyroid drugs. The source of these receptors is a woman in her forties or fifties with Graves disease. Each CDR3 is given with its conserved first and last residue. A D gene is named only where the DNA matches it firmly. Expanded clones are given a class, and other clones once, few, many or no size at all.

TRBD2	TRBV5-1	TRBJ2-3	few	TGCGCCAGCAGCATAAACGGACTAGCGGCCACAGATACGCAGTATTTT	CASSINGLAATDTQYF
.	TRBV6-9	TRBJ2-3	few	TGTGCCAGCAGTTACGGTACAGGGCTGGGGACAGATACGCAGTATTTT	CASSYGTGLGTDTQYF
.	TRBV7-9	TRBJ2-1	.	TGTGCCAGCAGCTTAGGGCCTTCTTCCCCGGACAATGAGCAGGCCTTC	CASSLGPSSPDNEQAF
.	TRBV4-1	TRBJ1-5	few	TGCGCCAGCAGCCGCGACCCGGCGAATCAGCCCCAGCATTTT	CASSRDPANQPQHF
TRBD1	TRBV18	TRBJ2-1	.	TGTGCCAGCTCAGTTCCCCGGACAGGGGGCTACAATGAGCAGTTCTTC	CASSVPRTGGYNEQFF
.	TRBV30	TRBJ1-4	many	TGTGCCTGGAGTGTAAAGGGGTGGGCAACTAATGAAAAACTGTTTTTT	CAWSVKGWATNEKLFF
.	TRBV30	TRBJ2-5	many	TGTGCCTGGAGTGTAGAGACCCAGTACTTC	CAWSVETQYF
TRBD1	TRBV28	TRBJ2-3	many	TGTGCCAGCAGTTTATACAGGGGGAATACAGATACGCAGTATTTT	CASSLYRGNTDTQYF
.	TRBV24-1	TRBJ2-1	many	TGTGCCACCAGTGAAGGAAACAGGGCCCTCTACAATGAGCAGTTCTTC	CATSEGNRALYNEQFF
.	TRBV29-1	TRBJ2-3	few	TGCAGCGTTCGGGACCCTAGCACAGATACGCAGTATTTT	CSVRDPSTDTQYF
.	TRBV30	TRBJ2-5	.	TGTGCCTGGAGAAGGGGAGGGGGGGGGCAAGAGACCCAGTACTTC	CAWRRGGGGQETQYF
.	TRBV28	TRBJ1-5	many	TGTGCCAGCAGTTTTACAGGGTACAATCAGCCCCAGCATTTT	CASSFTGYNQPQHF
.	TRBV27	TRBJ1-1	.	TGTGCCAGCAGTTTATCGCGGACAGCTGAAGCTTTCTTT	CASSLSRTAEAFF
.	TRBV11-2	TRBJ1-1	many	TGTGCCAGCAGCTTAGATTACAGAGGCACTGAAGCTTTCTTT	CASSLDYRGTEAFF
.	TRBV7-7	TRBJ2-7	few	TGTGCCAGCAGCACGGGACCAACCTACGAGCAGTACTTC	CASSTGPTYEQYF
TRBD2	TRBV6-2/TRBV6-3	TRBJ2-1	few	TGTGCCAGCAGAACGTCGAGGGGGGGGGGACTAGCGGGAGCCCAGAGCTCCTACAATGAGCAGTTCTTC	CASRTSRGGGLAGAQSSYNEQFF
.	TRBV28	TRBJ2-6	few	TGTGCCAGCAGTTCACATAATACTGGGGCCAACGTCCTGACTTTC	CASSSHNTGANVLTF
TRBD1	TRBV5-1	TRBJ2-7	many	TGCGCCAGCAGCCTCGAGACAGGGGGCCCCTACGAGCAGTACTTC	CASSLETGGPYEQYF
.	TRBV6-1	TRBJ1-1	.	TGTGCCAGCAGGGAACTCACAGGGATCGTCGATGTTGGTGCTTTCTTT	CASRELTGIVDVGAFF
.	TRBV30	TRBJ1-4	many	TGTGCCTGCACAGGGACTGGGGAAAAACTGTTTTTT	CACTGTGEKLFF
.	TRBV2	TRBJ2-6	few	TGTGCCGGTACGGCTAGGTTGGGGTCTGGGGCCAACGTCCTGACTTTC	CAGTARLGSGANVLTF
TRBD2	TRBV11-2	TRBJ2-3	many	TGTGCCAGCAGCACCGGACTAGCGGGAGGGACTAGCACAGATACGCAGTATTTT	CASSTGLAGGTSTDTQYF
TRBD1	TRBV5-1	TRBJ1-2	.	TGCGCCAGCAGCCGCGCCGCGACAGGGGGCAATGGCTACACCTTC	CASSRAATGGNGYTF
TRBD2	TRBV5-4	TRBJ2-7	few	TGTGCCAGCAGCTTGGCCCCAACAGGGACTAGCGGGATTAACGAGCAGTACTTC	CASSLAPTGTSGINEQYF
TRBD2	TRBV29-1	TRBJ2-1	.	TGCAGCGTAGACACCGGGACTAGCGGGAGGGTGCAGTTCTTC	CSVDTGTSGRVQFF
TRBD1	TRBV6-5	TRBJ2-5	many	TGTGCCAGCAGTTATACTACGGGACAGGGGTCTCAAGAGACCCAGTACTTC	CASSYTTGQGSQETQYF
TRBD2	TRBV7-3	TRBJ2-3	.	TGTGCCAGCAGCCCACAGGGACTAGCGGGAGTAGATACGCAGTATTTT	CASSPQGLAGVDTQYF
TRBD2	TRBV5-5	TRBJ2-1	few	TGTGCCAGCAGCCTACTAGCGGAGGGTTACAATGAGCAGTTCTTC	CASSLLAEGYNEQFF
TRBD1	TRBV11-2	TRBJ2-4	many	TGTGCCAGCAGCCGACCCGGACAGGGGGCCAAAAACATTCAGTACTTC	CASSRPGQGAKNIQYF
.	TRBV28	TRBJ1-1	.	TGTGCCAGCAGTTTGACATCGGCAAACACTGAAGCTTTCTTT	CASSLTSANTEAFF